This TCR beta chain was sequenced for a study of shared clonotypes between healthy human individuals. Study-wide results and caveats: Researchers sampled only blood; tissue repertoires likely differ.

The table lists this clone with a few counts. The antigen is unknown. Using immunoSEQ multiplex PCR, the repertoire was profiled, and TCRdb retains in-frame clones only, with some absent. Found here are around 500,000 clones, 81% of them singletons; the top ten hold about an eighth. Losses at the gene ends were 4 bases for V and 0 bases for J; bases not matched to a gene: 5. This CDR3 has 16 amino acids. CDR1 and CDR2 (germline): SGHRS, YFSETQ. J is TRBJ2-2 and V is TRBV5-1, with 8 bases matching TRBD2. Sequenced sample: PBMCs. The receptor was isolated from a woman in her forties in good health. Some clones in this sample may be carry-over from other donors' samples. CDR3: CASSTSGRANTGELFF. The CDR3 DNA sequence: TGCGCCAGCAGCACTAGCGGCCGTGCGAACACCGGGGAGCTGTTTTTT.